The entry below describes one TCR beta chain. This entry belongs to a study of T cell responses to AZD1222 COVID-19 vaccine. Assay used: immunoSEQ multiplex PCR; TCRdb lists only in-frame clones, some missing. The sample lists more than 100,000 clones; more than 90% were seen once. This TCR was sampled from an adult in good health. Sample: peripheral blood, taken on day 0 of AZD1222 vaccination.

Here the CDR3 DNA reads TGTGCCACCAGCAGAGTCCTACGTGACGATGAAAAACTGTTTTTT. This translates into CATSRVLRDDEKLFF. This chain joins TRBV15 and TRBJ1-4; unclear D gene. The CDR3 runs to 15 residues. Deletions cut 1 base from V and 6 bases from J, with 12 bases between. Germline loops: CDR1 LNHNV, CDR2 YYDKDF (reference sequence).